These 9 T cell receptor beta chains originate from one sample sequenced in a study of shared clonotypes between healthy human individuals. Sequenced by immunoSEQ multiplex PCR; TCRdb stores in-frame clones only, minus some. The sample gives around 690,000 clones, 80% to 95% of which show up once; roughly 36% is in the top ten. What was sequenced was memory CD8+ T cells from PBMCs. Documented subset: CD45RO+ cells pooled with CCR7-negative TemRA cells. These receptors were obtained from a man younger than 35 in good health. Some clones in this sample may be carry-over from other donors' samples.

The CDR3 region is CASSPQDRIEYYGYTF. CDR3 sequence (DNA): TGTGCCAGCAGCCCCCAGGACAGGATTGAGTACTATGGCTACACCTTC. The chain links TRBV9 to TRBJ1-2; 7 positions match TRBD1. The CDR3 length is 16 residues. Trimming removed 4 bases from V and 3 bases from J; junction bases left unmatched: 12. Germline V gives CDR1 SGDLS, CDR2 YYNGEE.

This chain uses TRBV7-8 with TRBJ2-7; 7 nucleotides align to TRBD2. Germline lookup yields CDR1 SGHVS and CDR2 FQNEAQ. CDR3 length equals 13 residues. The J segment lost 7 bases and the V segment lost 1 base, leaving 4 bases of the junction unmatched. Written as DNA, the CDR3 is TGTGCCAGCAGCTTAGATGCAGCGGGGGAGCAGTACTTC. It yields the protein CASSLDAAGEQYF.

This clone was seen only a few times. The chain employs TRBV7-8 and TRBJ2-1, with D tentatively TRBD2 (6 bases). Germline-derived CDR1 and CDR2 are SGHVS and FQNEAQ. This CDR3 contains 17 residues. V was clipped by 0 bases and J by 6 bases, with 18 bases between them. CDR3 DNA sequence: TGTGCCAGCAGCTTAGCTGGAGTAGCCCGGGGAGGCAATGAGCAGTTCTTC. It encodes CASSLAGVARGGNEQFF.

V gene TRBV11-2 combines with J gene TRBJ2-3; TRBD1 matches 7 bases. CDR3 length equals 14 residues. V lost 1 base to trimming and J lost 5 bases; unmatched junction nucleotides: 3. Germline CDR1 reads SGHAT; CDR2 reads FQNNGV. In nucleotides, the CDR3 is TGTGCCAGCAGCTTAGTCAGGGGGAAAGATACGCAGTATTTT. Amino acid sequence: CASSLVRGKDTQYF.

The CDR3: CASSEPRSESYEQYF. Here the CDR3 DNA reads TGTGCCAGCAGTGAACCAAGGTCCGAGTCCTACGAGCAGTACTTC. The chain is built from TRBV2 and TRBJ2-7; D is uncertain. This CDR3 is built from 15 residues. In germline, CDR1 is SNHLY, CDR2 FYNNEI. V dropped 2 bases and J dropped 1 base, with 12 bases sitting between them.

The chain recombines TRBV7-9 with TRBJ2-7, with D possibly being TRBD1 or TRBD2 (5 bases each). Germline V gene lookup returns CDR1 SEHNR and CDR2 FQNEAQ (reference sequence). V gave up 2 bases and J gave up 6 bases, with 20 bases separating them. This CDR3 has 16 residues. The CDR3 region is CASSLTSGTREGEQYF. CDR3 bases: TGTGCCAGCAGCTTAACCTCCGGGACCCGGGAAGGCGAGCAGTACTTC.

The chain is built from TRBV27 and TRBJ2-3; TRBD2 might be the D (6 bases). Trimming removed 6 bases at V and 6 bases at J, with 13 bases between. The V gene's germline CDR1 is MNHEY and CDR2 SMNVEV (reference sequence). This CDR3 is built from 13 residues. In DNA, the CDR3 is TGTGCCAGCAGAAGGGGAGGTTGGGATACGCAGTATTTT. Encoded protein: CASRRGGWDTQYF.

The chain links TRBV7-9 to TRBJ2-3; D not certain. This CDR3 comprises 17 residues. Germline loops: CDR1 SEHNR, CDR2 FQNEAQ (reference sequence). Trimming took 5 bases from V and 0 from J, leaving 18 bases between them. CDR3 DNA: TGTGCCAGCAGCGAGGTACCAGGTGTCCCTAGCACAGATACGCAGTATTTT. Amino acids: CASSEVPGVPSTDTQYF.

As for this clone: The sample contains more than one DNA sequence encoding this CDR3. The J gene is TRBJ2-7, the V gene TRBV4-1; maybe TRBD1 (6 bases). CDR3 length: 14 residues. V was pared by 2 bases and J by 2 bases, with 10 bases between. Germline values: CDR1 MGHRA, CDR2 YSYEKL. CDR3 protein: CASSQPGVPYEQYF. The CDR3 DNA sequence: TGCGCCAGCAGCCAACCAGGGGTCCCCTACGAGCAGTACTTC.